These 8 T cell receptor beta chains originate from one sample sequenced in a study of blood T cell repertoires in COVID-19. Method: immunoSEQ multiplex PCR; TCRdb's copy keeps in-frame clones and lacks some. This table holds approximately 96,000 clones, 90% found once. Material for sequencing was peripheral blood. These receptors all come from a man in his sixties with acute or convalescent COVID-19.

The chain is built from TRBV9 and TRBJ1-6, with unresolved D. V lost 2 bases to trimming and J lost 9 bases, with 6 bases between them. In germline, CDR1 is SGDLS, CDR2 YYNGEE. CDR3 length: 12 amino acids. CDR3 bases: TGTGCCAGCAGCGTTTCAGGTTCACCCCTCCACTTT. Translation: CASSVSGSPLHF.

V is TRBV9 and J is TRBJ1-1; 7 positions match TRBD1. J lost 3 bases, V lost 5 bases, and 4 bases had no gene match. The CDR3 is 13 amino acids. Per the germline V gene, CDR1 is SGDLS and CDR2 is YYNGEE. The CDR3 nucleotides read TGTGCCAGCAGTTTAACAGGGGACACTGAAGCTTTCTTT. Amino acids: CASSLTGDTEAFF.

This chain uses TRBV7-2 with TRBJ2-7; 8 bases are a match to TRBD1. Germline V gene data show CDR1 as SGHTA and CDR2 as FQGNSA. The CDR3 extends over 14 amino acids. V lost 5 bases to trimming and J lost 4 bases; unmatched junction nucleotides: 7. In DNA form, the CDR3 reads TGTGCCAGCAGCCCCTGGACAGGGAGATACGAGCAGTACTTC. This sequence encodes CASSPWTGRYEQYF.

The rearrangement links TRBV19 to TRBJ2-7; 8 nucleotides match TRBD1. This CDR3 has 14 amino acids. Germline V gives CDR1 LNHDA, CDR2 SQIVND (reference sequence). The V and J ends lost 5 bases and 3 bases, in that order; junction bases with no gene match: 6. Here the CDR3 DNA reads TGTGCCAGTAGTCCACCAGGGGGCCACTACGAGCAGTACTTC. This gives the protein CASSPPGGHYEQYF.

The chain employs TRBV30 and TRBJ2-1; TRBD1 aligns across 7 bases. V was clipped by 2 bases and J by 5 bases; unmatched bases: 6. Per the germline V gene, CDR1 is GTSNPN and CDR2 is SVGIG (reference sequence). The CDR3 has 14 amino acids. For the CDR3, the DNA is TGTGCCTGGAGTATGGGGACAGCAAACAATGAGCAGTTCTTC. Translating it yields CAWSMGTANNEQFF.

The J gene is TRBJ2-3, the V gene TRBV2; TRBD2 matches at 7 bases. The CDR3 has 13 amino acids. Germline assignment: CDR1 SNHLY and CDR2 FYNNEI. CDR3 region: CATQQGGDDTQYF. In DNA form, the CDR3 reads TGTGCTACCCAGCAGGGAGGGGACGATACGCAGTATTTT.

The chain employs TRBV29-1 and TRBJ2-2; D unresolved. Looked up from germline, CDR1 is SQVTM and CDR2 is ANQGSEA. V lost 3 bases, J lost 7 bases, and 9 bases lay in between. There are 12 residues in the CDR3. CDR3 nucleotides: TGCAGCGTTGATATCGCGATCGGGGAGCTGTTTTTT. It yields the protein CSVDIAIGELFF.

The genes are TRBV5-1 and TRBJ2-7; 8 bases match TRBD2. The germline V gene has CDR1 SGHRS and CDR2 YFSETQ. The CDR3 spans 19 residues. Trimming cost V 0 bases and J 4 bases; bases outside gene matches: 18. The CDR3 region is CASSLAGLLAGTGQYEQYF. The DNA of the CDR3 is TGCGCCAGCAGCTTGGCCGGTTTGTTAGCGGGAACCGGTCAGTACGAGCAGTACTTC.